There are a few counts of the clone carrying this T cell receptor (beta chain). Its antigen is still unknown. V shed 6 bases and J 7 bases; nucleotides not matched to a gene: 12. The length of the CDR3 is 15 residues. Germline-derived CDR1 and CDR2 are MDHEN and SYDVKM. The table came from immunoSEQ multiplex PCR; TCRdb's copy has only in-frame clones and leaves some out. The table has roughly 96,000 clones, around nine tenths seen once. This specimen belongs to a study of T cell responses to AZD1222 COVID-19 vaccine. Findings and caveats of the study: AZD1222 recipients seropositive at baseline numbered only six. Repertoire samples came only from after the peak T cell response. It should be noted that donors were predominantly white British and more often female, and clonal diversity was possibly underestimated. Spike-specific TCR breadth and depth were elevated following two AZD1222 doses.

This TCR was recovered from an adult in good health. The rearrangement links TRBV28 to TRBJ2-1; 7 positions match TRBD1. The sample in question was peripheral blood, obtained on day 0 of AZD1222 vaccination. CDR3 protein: CASRHTGVKGNEQFF. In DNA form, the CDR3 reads TGTGCCAGCAGGCACACAGGGGTTAAGGGGAATGAGCAGTTCTTC.